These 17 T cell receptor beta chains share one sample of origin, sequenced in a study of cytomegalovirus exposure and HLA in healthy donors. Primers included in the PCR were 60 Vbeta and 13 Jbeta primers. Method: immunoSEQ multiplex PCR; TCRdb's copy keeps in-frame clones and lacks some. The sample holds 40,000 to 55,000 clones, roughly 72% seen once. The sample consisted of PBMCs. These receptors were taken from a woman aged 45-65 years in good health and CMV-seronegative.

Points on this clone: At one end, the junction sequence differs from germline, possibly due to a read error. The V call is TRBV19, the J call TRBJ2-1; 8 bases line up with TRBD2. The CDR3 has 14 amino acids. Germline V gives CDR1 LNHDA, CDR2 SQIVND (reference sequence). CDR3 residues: CASSIGGGHPSDIF. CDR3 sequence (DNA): TGTGCCAGTAGTATAGGCGGGGGGCACCCTTCAGACATCTTC.

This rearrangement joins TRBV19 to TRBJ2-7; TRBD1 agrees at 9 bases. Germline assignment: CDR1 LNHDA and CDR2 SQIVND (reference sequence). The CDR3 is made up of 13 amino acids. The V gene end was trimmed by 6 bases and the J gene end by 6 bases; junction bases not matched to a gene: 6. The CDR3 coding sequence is TGTGCCAGTAGCAAGGACAGGGGAGGCGAGCAGTACTTC. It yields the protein CASSKDRGGEQYF.

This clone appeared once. CDR3 protein: CASSQNQETQYF. The CDR3 DNA is TGTGCCAGCAGCCAAAACCAAGAGACCCAGTACTTC. The chain carries TRBV11-1 and TRBJ2-5; D unclear. The CDR3 is 12 amino acids. Trimming cost V 5 bases and J 0 bases, with 4 bases left between them. The V gene's germline CDR1 is SGHAT and CDR2 FQDESV (reference sequence).

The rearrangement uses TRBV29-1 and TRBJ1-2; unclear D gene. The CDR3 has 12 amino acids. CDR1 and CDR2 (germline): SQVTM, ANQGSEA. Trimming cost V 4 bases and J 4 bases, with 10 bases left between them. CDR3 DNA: TGCAGCGTTGCGTCAGGCCCCTATGGCTACACCTTC. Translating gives CSVASGPYGYTF. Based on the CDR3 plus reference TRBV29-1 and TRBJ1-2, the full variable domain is SAVISQKPSRDICQRGTSLTIQCQVDSQVTMMFWYRQQPGQSLTLIATANQGSEATYESGFVIDKFPISRPNLTFSTLTVSNMSPEDSSIYLCSVASGPYGYTFGSGTRLTVV.

The CDR3 loop is CASSPLYYRGNSAEAFF. In nucleotides, the CDR3 is TGTGCCAGCAGTCCACTGTACTACAGGGGCAACTCCGCTGAAGCTTTCTTT. This sequence joins TRBV27 and TRBJ1-1; TRBD1 aligns across 7 bases. The germline V gene encodes CDR1 MNHEY and CDR2 SMNVEV (reference sequence). J was trimmed by 6 bases and V by 5 bases; bases with no gene match: 18. CDR3 size: 17 residues.

CDR3 loop: CASSLTSGTDTQYF. Written as DNA, the CDR3 is TGCGCCAGCAGCTTGACTAGCGGGACAGATACGCAGTATTTT. The V call is TRBV5-1, the J call TRBJ2-3; 9 positions agree with TRBD2. The CDR3 length is 14 residues. CDR1 SGHRS and CDR2 YFSETQ come from the germline V gene. The ends lost 1 base at V and 3 bases at J; junction bases unmatched: 0.

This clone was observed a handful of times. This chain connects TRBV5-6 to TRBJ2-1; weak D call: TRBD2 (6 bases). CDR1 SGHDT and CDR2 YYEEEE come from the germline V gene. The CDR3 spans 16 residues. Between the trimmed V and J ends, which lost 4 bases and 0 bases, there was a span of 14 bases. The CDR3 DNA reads TGTGCCAGCAGCCTCCCGGGACTTGGCTCCTACAATGAGCAGTTCTTC. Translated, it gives CASSLPGLGSYNEQFF.

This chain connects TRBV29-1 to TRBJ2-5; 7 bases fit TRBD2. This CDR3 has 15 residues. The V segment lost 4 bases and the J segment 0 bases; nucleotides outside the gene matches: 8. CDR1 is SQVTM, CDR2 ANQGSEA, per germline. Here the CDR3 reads CSVGRGEVYQETQYF. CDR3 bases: TGCAGCGTTGGTCGGGGGGAGGTTTACCAAGAGACCCAGTACTTC.

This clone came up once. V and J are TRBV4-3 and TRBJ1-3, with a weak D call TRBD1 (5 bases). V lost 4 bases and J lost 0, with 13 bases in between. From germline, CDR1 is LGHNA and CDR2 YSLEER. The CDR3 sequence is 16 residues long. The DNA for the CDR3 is TGCGCCAGCAGCCCTCTAGCGGGGCCCTCTGGAAACACCATATATTTT. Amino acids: CASSPLAGPSGNTIYF.

The CDR3 protein is CAEGEGRSYGYTF. The CDR3 nucleotides are TGTGCGGAGGGGGAGGGCAGGAGCTATGGCTACACCTTC. This chain links TRBV2 with TRBJ1-2, with a tentative D call TRBD1 (6 bases). Per germline, CDR1 SNHLY and CDR2 FYNNEI. CDR3 size: 13 residues.

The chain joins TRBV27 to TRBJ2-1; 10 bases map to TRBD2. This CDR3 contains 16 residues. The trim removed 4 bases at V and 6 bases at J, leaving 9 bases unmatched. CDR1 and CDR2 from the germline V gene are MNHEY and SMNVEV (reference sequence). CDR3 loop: CASSSPAGGPTNEQFF. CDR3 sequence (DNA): TGTGCCAGCAGTTCGCCAGCGGGAGGGCCAACCAATGAGCAGTTCTTC.

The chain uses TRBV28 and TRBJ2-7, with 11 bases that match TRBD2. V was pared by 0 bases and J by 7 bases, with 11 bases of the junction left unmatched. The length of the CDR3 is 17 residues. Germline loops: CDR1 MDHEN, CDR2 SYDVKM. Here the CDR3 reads CASSLWGLAGGPGEQYF. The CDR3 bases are TGTGCCAGCAGTTTATGGGGTTTAGCGGGAGGGCCGGGGGAGCAGTACTTC.

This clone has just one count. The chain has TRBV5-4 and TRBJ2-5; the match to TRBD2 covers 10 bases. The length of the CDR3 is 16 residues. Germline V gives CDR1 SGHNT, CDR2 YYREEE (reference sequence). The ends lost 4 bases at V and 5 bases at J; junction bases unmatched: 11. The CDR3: CASSPGGAGGVETQYF. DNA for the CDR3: TGTGCCAGCAGCCCGGGCGGAGCGGGGGGGGTTGAGACCCAGTACTTC.

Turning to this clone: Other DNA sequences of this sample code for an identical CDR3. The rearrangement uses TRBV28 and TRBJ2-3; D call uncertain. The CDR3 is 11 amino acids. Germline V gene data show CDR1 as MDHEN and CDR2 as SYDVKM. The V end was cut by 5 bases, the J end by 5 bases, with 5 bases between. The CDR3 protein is CASSLRDTQYF. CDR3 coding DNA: TGTGCCAGCAGTCTCAGAGATACGCAGTATTTT.

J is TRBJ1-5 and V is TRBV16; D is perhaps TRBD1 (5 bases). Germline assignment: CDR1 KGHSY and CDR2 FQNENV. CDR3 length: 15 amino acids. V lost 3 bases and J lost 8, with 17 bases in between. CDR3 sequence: CASSHDSTLREPQHF. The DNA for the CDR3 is TGTGCCAGCAGCCACGACAGTACTTTACGGGAGCCCCAGCATTTT.

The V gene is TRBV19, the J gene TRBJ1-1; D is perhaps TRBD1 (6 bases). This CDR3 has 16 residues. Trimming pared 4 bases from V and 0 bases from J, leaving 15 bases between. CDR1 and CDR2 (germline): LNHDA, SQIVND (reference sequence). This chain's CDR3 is CASSTLQGGVNTEAFF. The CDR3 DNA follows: TGTGCCAGTAGTACGTTACAGGGAGGGGTGAACACTGAAGCTTTCTTT.

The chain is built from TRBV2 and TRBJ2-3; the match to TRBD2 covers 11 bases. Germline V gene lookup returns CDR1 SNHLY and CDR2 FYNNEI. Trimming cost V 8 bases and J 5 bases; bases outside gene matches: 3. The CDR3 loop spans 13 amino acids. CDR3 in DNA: TGTGCCAGCTCCGGGACTAGCGGAGATACGCAGTATTTT. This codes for CASSGTSGDTQYF.